This T cell receptor (beta chain) was recovered during a study of cytomegalovirus exposure and HLA in healthy donors. The CDR3 runs 15 residues. From germline, CDR1 is LGHNT and CDR2 FRNRAP. The V end lost 1 base, the J end lost 4 bases, and 13 bases lay between the germline ends. This PCR relied on a set of 60 Vbeta primers and 13 Jbeta primers. Original handling: It was a later analysis that counted roughly 80 million unique TCR beta chains, of which approximately 9.9 million were shared. Assay used: immunoSEQ multiplex PCR; TCRdb lists only in-frame clones, some missing. V and J calls and clone size are those listed in that table; D and trimming were worked out from the DNA. The table lists some 150,000 clones, around 78% of them singletons.

The source of this sequence is a female donor in good health and CMV-seronegative. This rearrangement joins TRBV12-5 to TRBJ1-2, with a tentative D call TRBD1 (6 bases). The material sequenced was PBMCs. CDR3 sequence (DNA): TGTGCTAGTGGTTTGGGAGCCCAGGGGCCCTATGGCTACACCTTC. This gives the protein CASGLGAQGPYGYTF.